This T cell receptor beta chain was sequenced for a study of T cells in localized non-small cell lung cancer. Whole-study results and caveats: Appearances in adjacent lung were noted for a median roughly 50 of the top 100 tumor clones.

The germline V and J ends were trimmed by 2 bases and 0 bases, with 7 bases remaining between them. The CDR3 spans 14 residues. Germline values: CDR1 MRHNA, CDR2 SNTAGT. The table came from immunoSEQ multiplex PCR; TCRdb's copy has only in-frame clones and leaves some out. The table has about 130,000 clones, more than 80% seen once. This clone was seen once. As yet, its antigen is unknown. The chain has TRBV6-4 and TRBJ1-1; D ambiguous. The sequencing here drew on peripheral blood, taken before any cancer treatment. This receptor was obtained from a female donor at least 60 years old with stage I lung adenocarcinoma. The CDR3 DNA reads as TGTGCCAGCAGTGACGAAGATATGAACACTGAAGCTTTCTTT. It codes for CASSDEDMNTEAFF.